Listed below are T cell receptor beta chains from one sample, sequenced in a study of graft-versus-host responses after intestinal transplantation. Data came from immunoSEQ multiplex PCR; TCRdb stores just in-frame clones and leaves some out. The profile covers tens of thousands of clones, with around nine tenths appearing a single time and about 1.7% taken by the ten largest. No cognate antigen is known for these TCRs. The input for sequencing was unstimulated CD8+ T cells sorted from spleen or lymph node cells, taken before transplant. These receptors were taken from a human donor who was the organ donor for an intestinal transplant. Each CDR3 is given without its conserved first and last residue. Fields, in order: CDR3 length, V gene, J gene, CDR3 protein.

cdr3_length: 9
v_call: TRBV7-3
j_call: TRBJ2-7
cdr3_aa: ASSDGGEQY

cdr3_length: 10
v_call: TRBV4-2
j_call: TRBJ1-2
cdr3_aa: ASSHSNSGYT

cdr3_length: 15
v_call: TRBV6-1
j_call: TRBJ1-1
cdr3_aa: ASSEVVPGSVNTEAF

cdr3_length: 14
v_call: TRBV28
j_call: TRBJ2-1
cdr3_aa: ASSWPGLSSYNEQF

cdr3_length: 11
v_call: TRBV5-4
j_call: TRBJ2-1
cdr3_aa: ASSFGGGGEQF

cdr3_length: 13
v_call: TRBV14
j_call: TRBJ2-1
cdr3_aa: ASSQDPGGPSEQF

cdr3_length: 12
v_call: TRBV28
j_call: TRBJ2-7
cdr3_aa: ASTWDSETYEQY

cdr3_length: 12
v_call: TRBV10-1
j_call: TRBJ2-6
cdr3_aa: ARQPGQGSSVLT

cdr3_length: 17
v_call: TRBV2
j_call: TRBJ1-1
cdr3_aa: ASSPHPYTGGVSNTEAF

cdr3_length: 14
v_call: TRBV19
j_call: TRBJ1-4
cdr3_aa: ASSIRSYRGAEKLF

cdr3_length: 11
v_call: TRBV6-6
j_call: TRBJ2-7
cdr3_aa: ASTSMGAYEQH

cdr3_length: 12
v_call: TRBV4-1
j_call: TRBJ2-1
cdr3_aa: ASSRGLSYNEQF

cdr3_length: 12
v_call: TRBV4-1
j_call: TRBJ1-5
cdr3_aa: ASSLGQGGQPQH

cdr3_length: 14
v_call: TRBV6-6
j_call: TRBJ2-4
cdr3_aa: ASSYTYRGPKNIQY

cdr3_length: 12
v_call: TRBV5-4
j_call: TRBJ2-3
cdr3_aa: ASSLERATDTQY

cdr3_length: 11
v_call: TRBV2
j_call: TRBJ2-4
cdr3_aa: ASRVGMENIQY